A selection of T cell receptor beta chains follows, all from one sample in a study of post-analysis software for immune sequencing data. TCRdb fed the PCR reads into MiXCR, producing one record per CDR3 protein. The profile covers 400,000 to 500,000 distinct CDR3 sequences, with about 40% appearing a single time and approximately 7.1% taken by the ten largest. Sequencing was carried out using blood. Receptors were obtained from a girl aged 2 to 10 with multiple sclerosis. Each CDR3 is given with its conserved first and last residue. A D gene is named only where the DNA matches it firmly. Expanded clones are given a class, and other clones once, few, many or no size at all.

V	D	J	size	DNA	CDR3
TRBV5-1	TRBD1	TRBJ2-3	NA	TGCGCCAGCAGCCCCCCGGACAGGGCACCAGATACGCAGTATTTT	CASSPPDRAPDTQYF
TRBV5-1	TRBD1	TRBJ2-6	NA	TGCGCCAGCAGCCCATGGGGACAGGACTCTGGGGCCAACGTCCTGACTTTC	CASSPWGQDSGANVLTF
TRBV24-1	TRBD1	TRBJ2-1	once	TGTGCCACAGCGACAGGGGTCTACAATGAGCAGTTCTTC	CATATGVYNEQFF
TRBV20-1	NA	TRBJ1-5	NA	TGCAGTGCTAGAGATTGGAGGAGGGATCATGGGCCCCAGCATTTT	CSARDWRRDHGPQHF
TRBV7-2	NA	TRBJ2-7	NA	TGTGCCAGCAGCCCCCCAGGAGGGAGACCCTACGAGCAGTACTTC	CASSPPGGRPYEQYF
TRBV7-9	NA	TRBJ2-7	NA	TGTGCCAGCAGCTTAGCTAAAGGTATCGATTACGAGCAGTACTTC	CASSLAKGIDYEQYF
TRBV20-1	TRBD2	TRBJ2-5	NA	TGCAGTGCTAGGGCGACTAGCGGGAACGGGGAGACCCAGTACTTC	CSARATSGNGETQYF
TRBV29-1	NA	TRBJ1-1	once	TGCAGCGTTGGTCCGGGTCCACCTGAAGCTTTCTTT	CSVGPGPPEAFF
TRBV2	NA	TRBJ2-3	few	TGTGCCAGCAGTGGGACCCCGCCGAGTACGCAGTATTTT	CASSGTPPSTQYF
TRBV29-1	TRBD1	TRBJ1-2	few	TGCAGCGTCGCTGGGACAGACTATGGCTACACCTTC	CSVAGTDYGYTF
TRBV12-3/TRBV12-4	NA	TRBJ2-1	NA	TGTGCCAGCAGTTTCAAGGATTTCCAAGAGACCCAGTTCTTC	CASSFKDFQETQFF
TRBV6-1	NA	TRBJ1-5	NA	TGTGCCAGCAGTGAATACGACATCAGCAATCAGCCCCAGCATTTT	CASSEYDISNQPQHF
TRBV6-1	NA	TRBJ1-2	few	TGTGCCAACAGTGGGCAGAGTAACTATGGCTACACCTTC	CANSGQSNYGYTF
TRBV12-3/TRBV12-4	NA	TRBJ2-5	few	TGTGCCAGCAGTTTAGAAACTAGTATCGAGACCCAGTACTTC	CASSLETSIETQYF
TRBV6-5	TRBD1	TRBJ1-4	few	TGTGCCAGCAGCGACAGGGGGAGGACTAATGAAAAACTGTTTTTT	CASSDRGRTNEKLFF
TRBV6-4	NA	TRBJ2-7	NA	TGTGCCAGCAGGCGCGGGGACGGTGTATACTACGAGCAGTACTTC	CASRRGDGVYYEQYF
TRBV5-1	NA	TRBJ2-3	few	TGCGCCAGCAGCTTGGCCCTAATTTTAGATACGCAGTATTTT	CASSLALILDTQYF
TRBV5-1	NA	TRBJ1-1	NA	TGCGCCAGCAGCTTGGGACACTTGAACACTGAAGCTTTCTTT	CASSLGHLNTEAFF
TRBV6-2/TRBV6-3	NA	TRBJ2-3	few	TGTGCCAGCAGTTATGAGCCCGGCGGGGTGGTGACAGATACGCAGTATTTT	CASSYEPGGVVTDTQYF
TRBV4-1	NA	TRBJ1-2	once	TGCGCCAGCAGCCAAGACCCGGGACGCTACACCTTC	CASSQDPGRYTF
TRBV28	TRBD1	TRBJ2-3	NA	TGTGCCAGCAGCATCACCGCGACAGGGTTCACAGATACGCAGTATTTT	CASSITATGFTDTQYF
TRBV7-9	NA	TRBJ2-3	NA	TGTGCCAGCAGCTCGGGGTCCTCGGGGGGCGCCTACACAGATACGCAGTATTTT	CASSSGSSGGAYTDTQYF
TRBV7-3	NA	TRBJ2-3	few	TGTGCCAGCAGCTTATTCGACACAGATACGCAGTATTTT	CASSLFDTDTQYF
TRBV6-1	NA	TRBJ2-7	few	TGTGCCAGCAGTGTCCCTTGGCTCTCCTACGAGCAGTACTTC	CASSVPWLSYEQYF
TRBV3-1	TRBD1	TRBJ2-7	NA	TGTGCCAGCAGTGATACGGGACAGATTTACGAGCAGTACTTC	CASSDTGQIYEQYF
TRBV6-6	NA	TRBJ2-7	NA	TGTGCCAGCAGTTACTCTTGGGGCCTGGGGTCCTACGAGCAGTACTTC	CASSYSWGLGSYEQYF
TRBV20-1	NA	TRBJ2-5	NA	TGCAGTGCCCGACCGTCGGTCCAAGAGACCCAGTACTTC	CSARPSVQETQYF
TRBV6-5	NA	TRBJ2-7	few	TGTGCCAGCAGTTACTACGGGGCTAACTACGAGCAGTACTTC	CASSYYGANYEQYF
TRBV5-1	TRBD1	TRBJ2-4	NA	TGCGCCAGCAGCTACTATTCCAGGGGGACGGGTTACGAGCAATACTTC	CASSYYSRGTGYEQYF
TRBV9	TRBD1	TRBJ1-2	NA	TGTGCCAGCAGCGTAGGGGACAGTTTTGTCTATGGCTACACCTTC	CASSVGDSFVYGYTF
TRBV7-9	TRBD1	TRBJ2-7	NA	TGTGCCAGCAGCTCAGCTCCGGGACAGGGGTTCTACGAGCAGTACTTC	CASSSAPGQGFYEQYF